This T cell receptor (beta chain) was sequenced in a study of post-analysis software for immune sequencing data. Of note for this clonotype: Its matching antigen is unknown.

V lost 2 bases, J lost 5 bases, and 15 bases lay in between. Germline CDR1 and CDR2: LGHNA and YSLEER. CDR3 size: 16 residues. Prepared libraries of TCR beta cDNA carried unique molecular identifiers. Each CDR3 protein is one row after TCRdb ran MiXCR on the PCR reads. Among approximately 350,000 distinct CDR3 sequences listed, 30% to 45% were seen once. General study findings and limits: Roughly 5 TRBV segments were significantly more frequent in patients than in controls. TRBV5-6, TRBV5-1 and TRBV20-1 were among these segments.

The sequence was collected from a girl between 5 and 17 years old with multiple sclerosis. The chain couples TRBV4-3 to TRBJ1-4, with D perhaps TRBD1 (5 bases). The sample consisted of blood. The CDR3 is CASSQQGNGLNEKLFF. CDR3 DNA sequence: TGCGCCAGCAGCCAACAGGGAAACGGGCTAAATGAAAAACTGTTTTTT.